This T cell receptor beta chain derives from a study of CD8+ T cells in alopecia areata. cDNA prepared by RNA extraction and subsequent reverse transcription served as the template for sequencing. Generated by immunoSEQ multiplex PCR, the TCRdb table keeps only in-frame clones and is missing some. This table has about 150,000 clones, roughly 65% appearing once. The sample's treatment: oral pan-JAK inhibitor, 5-10 mg twice daily. Points from the study as a whole: Tofacitinib significantly brought down scalp clonality and expanded CD8+ clones among top 100.

The CDR3 has 13 amino acids. V shed 10 bases and J shed 4 bases, with 13 bases lying between them. In germline, CDR1 is SNHLY, CDR2 FYNNEI. In its sample, this clone was seen once. The antigen is undetermined. The specimen was CD4+ T cells sorted from blood, collected at week 4, from a patient treated with tofacitinib. The sequence was collected from a human donor with alopecia areata. The rearrangement joins TRBV2 to TRBJ1-4, with D unresolved. In DNA form, the CDR3 reads TGTGCCACTCGAGGCGGTTTTAATGAAAAACTGTTTTTT. Amino acids: CATRGGFNEKLFF.